One and the same sample provided the 24 T cell receptor beta chains below, sequenced in a study of blood T cell repertoires in COVID-19. The table came from immunoSEQ multiplex PCR; TCRdb's copy has only in-frame clones and leaves some out. In the table there are some 150,000 clones, roughly 90% of which are singletons. Source material: peripheral blood. The receptors shown here come from a human donor in a cohort sampled during active COVID-19.

The CDR3 nucleotides read TGTGCCAGCAGGCTATTAAACACTGAAGCTTTCTTT. This codes for CASRLLNTEAFF. This chain links TRBV28 with TRBJ1-1, with D uncertain. The germline gives CDR1 MDHEN, CDR2 SYDVKM. The CDR3 sequence is 12 residues long. V gave up 6 bases and J gave up 2 bases, with 7 bases separating them.

This chain connects TRBV7-6 to TRBJ2-1; TRBD2 agrees at 9 bases. Germline V gives CDR1 SGHVS, CDR2 FNYEAQ. The CDR3 is 18 amino acids. V lost 5 bases and J lost 0; bases outside the gene matches: 11. Here the CDR3 reads CASSVLAGPPSSYNEQFF. CDR3 in DNA: TGTGCCAGCAGCGTGCTAGCGGGACCACCAAGCTCCTACAATGAGCAGTTCTTC.

The chain combines TRBV28 with TRBJ1-2; 8 bases are shared with TRBD1. V lost 6 bases to trimming and J lost 6 bases; unmatched junction nucleotides: 12. The CDR3 runs to 15 residues. In germline, CDR1 is MDHEN, CDR2 SYDVKM. CDR3 protein: CASSASGGQDHGYTF. The CDR3 nucleotides are TGTGCCAGCAGCGCCTCCGGGGGACAGGATCATGGCTACACCTTC.

This clone appeared once. At one end the junction does not follow the germline gene, possibly because of a read error. This sequence joins TRBV29-1 and TRBJ2-1; 9 bases are shared with TRBD1. This CDR3 is built from 14 residues. CDR1 and CDR2 (germline): SQVTM, ANQGSEA. CDR3 nucleotides: TGCAGCGTGGAAGACAGGGGGGTATACAATGAGCAGTTCTTC. Translating gives CSVEDRGVYNEQFF.

The J gene is TRBJ2-4, the V gene TRBV18, with a tentative D call TRBD2 (5 bases). Germline V gene lookup returns CDR1 KGHSH and CDR2 LQKENI. The ends were cut back, 3 bases at V and 0 bases at J, with 12 bases in the middle. The CDR3 has 16 residues. The CDR3 DNA is TGTGCCAGCTCACCGGTCGGGGAGCTAGCCAAAAACATTCAGTACTTC. This encodes CASSPVGELAKNIQYF.

This chain joins TRBV6-5 and TRBJ1-1; D remains unclear. Per germline, CDR1 MNHEY and CDR2 SVGAGI. V was cut by 0 bases and J by 1 base, with 12 bases left in between. The CDR3 loop spans 16 amino acids. The CDR3 DNA reads TGTGCCAGCAGTTACTCGACAAGGAAAAGGAACACTGAAGCTTTCTTT. It translates to CASSYSTRKRNTEAFF.

The CDR3 here is CASSQVSGKQYF. For the CDR3, the DNA is TGTGCCAGCAGCCAAGTATCGGGGAAGCAGTACTTC. V gene TRBV14 combines with J gene TRBJ2-7, with a possible D match to TRBD2 (5 bases). V was cut by 1 base and J by 8 bases, with 9 bases left in between. This CDR3 spans 12 amino acids. Germline CDR1 is SGHDN and CDR2 is FVKESK.

The rearrangement links TRBV30 to TRBJ1-1; TRBD1 matches 8 bases. The CDR3 runs 17 residues. CDR1 and CDR2 from the germline V gene are GTSNPN and SVGIG (reference sequence). With 0 bases clipped from V and 5 bases from J, the junction kept 14 bases outside the gene matches. The CDR3 is CAWSVHRGNLGGTEAFF. The DNA for the CDR3 is TGTGCCTGGAGTGTACACAGGGGGAATCTCGGCGGGACTGAAGCTTTCTTT.

With regard to this clone: A junction boundary mismatches the germline segment, possibly from a read error. The chain links TRBV15 to TRBJ1-2, with D tentatively TRBD1 (6 bases). The CDR3 spans 18 residues. Germline V gene data show CDR1 as LNHNV and CDR2 as YYDKDF (reference sequence). The CDR3, as DNA: TGTGCCACCAGCAGAGATGGCGGACAGCCGATAATTAACGATGGCTACACCTTC. Translation gives CATSRDGGQPIINDGYTF.

In its sample, this clone was seen once. J is TRBJ2-7 and V is TRBV27; D is perhaps TRBD2 (5 bases). The V and J ends lost 2 bases and 3 bases respectively, with 20 bases between them. The CDR3 sequence is 17 residues long. Germline CDR1 and CDR2: MNHEY and SMNVEV (reference sequence). The CDR3 here is CASSLVAIGNSIYEQYF. The CDR3 DNA reads TGTGCCAGCAGTTTAGTGGCGATCGGGAACTCGATCTACGAGCAGTACTTC.

The rearrangement joins TRBV28 to TRBJ1-4; 9 nucleotides align to TRBD1. The V gene end was trimmed by 6 bases and the J gene end by 8 bases; junction bases not matched to a gene: 7. CDR3 length equals 14 residues. Germline CDR1 reads MDHEN; CDR2 reads SYDVKM. CDR3 sequence: CASRDGTGPEKLFF. In DNA form, the CDR3 reads TGTGCCAGCAGGGACGGGACAGGGCCCGAAAAACTGTTTTTT.

As concerns this clone: The germline gene is not matched at one end of the junction; a read error may be the cause. This chain connects TRBV7-7 to TRBJ2-2; tentative D call: TRBD1 (6 bases). This CDR3 is built from 15 residues. CDR1 and CDR2 (germline): SSHAT, FNYEAQ (reference sequence). The CDR3 loop reads CASSPDRTNTGELFF. The CDR3 DNA reads as TGTGCTAGCAGCCCGGACAGAACGAACACCGGGGAGCTGTTTTTT.

The V call is TRBV19, the J call TRBJ1-3, with 9 bases lining up with TRBD1. The junction had 2 bases not matched to a gene; V was cut back by 6 bases and J by 2 bases. The CDR3 runs to 14 residues. Per the germline V gene, CDR1 is LNHDA and CDR2 is SQIVND (reference sequence). For the CDR3, the DNA is TGTGCCAGTAGGGGACAGGGAGCTGGAAACACCATATATTTT. This sequence encodes CASRGQGAGNTIYF.

This clone has more than one count but fewer than ten. The J gene is TRBJ2-1, the V gene TRBV4-2; D is possibly TRBD1 (7 bases). CDR1 and CDR2 from the germline V gene are LGHNA and YNFKEQ. Trimming took 4 bases from V and 0 from J, leaving 16 bases between them. The CDR3 totals 17 residues. The CDR3 loop reads CASSLKPGGSSYNEQFF. The CDR3 bases are TGTGCCAGCAGCCTAAAACCAGGGGGGAGCTCCTACAATGAGCAGTTCTTC.

The CDR3 DNA reads as TGTGCCAGCAGTTTAAAGGCCCTTAGCAACTATGGCTACACCTTC. Protein sequence: CASSLKALSNYGYTF. V usage is TRBV27 and J usage is TRBJ1-2; no firm D call. V lost 2 bases to trimming and J lost 2 bases, with 12 bases between them. This CDR3 has 15 amino acids. Per the germline V gene, CDR1 is MNHEY and CDR2 is SMNVEV (reference sequence).

The gene calls are TRBV5-1 and TRBJ2-3; D ambiguous. The CDR3 extends over 15 amino acids. Germline V gene sequence: CDR1 SGHRS, CDR2 YFSETQ. V gave up 0 bases and J gave up 2 bases, with 10 bases separating them. CDR3 protein: CASSLETTATDTQYF. The DNA for the CDR3 is TGCGCCAGCAGCTTGGAAACCACAGCCACAGATACGCAGTATTTT.

This chain's CDR3 is CASSFLGQGGGGYTF. The CDR3 DNA sequence: TGCGCCAGCAGCTTCCTGGGACAGGGCGGAGGTGGCTACACCTTC. The chain employs TRBV5-1 and TRBJ1-2; 9 bases align to TRBD1. This CDR3 contains 15 residues. V gave up 2 bases and J gave up 7 bases; unmatched junction bases: 9. The germline V gene has CDR1 SGHRS and CDR2 YFSETQ.

This clone was observed once. The J gene is TRBJ1-1, the V gene TRBV19; tentatively, D is TRBD1 (5 bases). CDR3 length equals 15 residues. Between the trimmed V and J ends, which lost 3 bases and 1 base, there was a span of 12 bases. Germline V gene sequence: CDR1 LNHDA, CDR2 SQIVND (reference sequence). The CDR3 loop reads CASSILGVPNTEAFF. DNA for the CDR3: TGTGCCAGTAGTATCTTAGGGGTCCCGAACACTGAAGCTTTCTTT. Variable domain in full (rest from reference TRBV19 and TRBJ1-1): DGGITQSPKYLFRKEGQNVTLSCEQNLNHDAMYWYRQDPGQGLRLIYYSQIVNDFQKGDIAEGYSVSREKKESFPLTVTSAQKNPTAFYLCASSILGVPNTEAFFGQGTRLTVV.

The rearrangement links TRBV9 to TRBJ1-3; D might be TRBD1 (5 bases). Trimming cost V 3 bases and J 0 bases, with 13 bases left between them. This CDR3 contains 16 residues. Germline values: CDR1 SGDLS, CDR2 YYNGEE. CDR3 region: CASSAGGPSSGNTIYF. CDR3 in DNA: TGTGCCAGCAGCGCCGGGGGACCTAGCTCTGGAAACACCATATATTTT.

The chain combines TRBV7-6 with TRBJ2-3; D gene ambiguous. Germline V gene data show CDR1 as SGHVS and CDR2 as FNYEAQ. V was cut by 3 bases and J by 4 bases, with 5 bases left in between. The CDR3 loop spans 12 amino acids. This CDR3 is CASSFIADTQYF. The CDR3 bases are TGTGCCAGCAGCTTTATAGCAGATACGCAGTATTTT.

The rearrangement links TRBV7-3 to TRBJ2-5; a weak D match, TRBD1 (6 bases). CDR1 SGHTA and CDR2 FQGTGA come from the germline V gene. The CDR3 is made up of 15 amino acids. V was pared by 5 bases and J by 7 bases, with 20 bases between. The CDR3 spells CASSPNQGTQGTQYF. CDR3 sequence (DNA): TGTGCCAGCAGCCCGAACCAGGGTACACAGGGGACCCAGTACTTC. Filled out from reference TRBV7-3 and TRBJ2-5, the complete variable domain reads GAGVSQTPSNKVTEKGKYVELRCDPISGHTALYWYRQSLGQGPEFLIYFQGTGAADDSGLPNDRFFAVRPEGSVSTLKIQRTERGDSAVYLCASSPNQGTQGTQYFGPGTRLLVL.

The V and J genes are TRBV15 and TRBJ2-1; a weak D match, TRBD2 (5 bases). This CDR3 has 16 amino acids. The germline V gene has CDR1 LNHNV and CDR2 YYDKDF (reference sequence). Trimming removed 3 bases from V and 8 bases from J, with 20 bases in between. Here the CDR3 reads CATSSRSGSYGDEQFF. The CDR3 DNA reads as TGTGCCACCAGCAGTCGGAGCGGCTCCTACGGGGATGAGCAGTTCTTC.

The genes are TRBV7-6 and TRBJ2-3, with TRBD1 matching 7 bases. V was clipped by 5 bases and J by 1 base; unmatched bases: 9. Per the germline V gene, CDR1 is SGHVS and CDR2 is FNYEAQ. This CDR3 comprises 16 residues. This chain's CDR3 is CASSPPRGLGTDTQYF. The CDR3, as DNA: TGTGCCAGCAGCCCCCCAAGGGGGCTCGGCACAGATACGCAGTATTTT.

This chain joins TRBV9 and TRBJ2-1; no definite D call. Trimming pared 3 bases from V and 7 bases from J, leaving 14 bases between. Germline values: CDR1 SGDLS, CDR2 YYNGEE. CDR3 length equals 14 residues. CDR3 nucleotides: TGTGCCAGCAGCGGAAGAGCAGGTCGTAATGAGCAGTTCTTC. It yields the protein CASSGRAGRNEQFF.